This T cell receptor beta chain was captured in a study of blood T cell repertoires in COVID-19. Measured with immunoSEQ multiplex PCR; TCRdb has only the in-frame clones, and not every one. The sample holds over 250,000 clones; less than 90% are singletons and the top ten take less than 15%. For this clone: The sample holds other DNA sequences that translate to the same CDR3.

Sequencing was done on a sample of peripheral blood. The sequence was obtained from a human donor in a cohort sampled during active COVID-19.

CDR3 coding DNA: TGCAGTGCTAGAGCCCGGGAGACCCAGTACTTC. It encodes CSARARETQYF. The V and J genes are TRBV20-1 and TRBJ2-5; no clear D. The CDR3 loop spans 11 amino acids. Germline assignment: CDR1 DFQATT and CDR2 SNEGSKA (reference sequence). V was cut by 1 base and J by 5 bases, with 5 bases left in between.